The text below deals with one T cell receptor beta chain. Its antigen is unknown. No per-base quality is available; no much larger clone lies one base away. The CDR3 regions of human TCRbeta chains were analyzed by immunosequencing. Per the original workflow: Repertoire TCRs were matched against a reference library of SARS-CoV-2-specific TCRs generated with the MIRA antigen-specificity platform. Breadth was defined as the fraction of unique TCRs that were SARS-CoV-2-associated, and depth was defined as the fraction of total T cells that were SARS-CoV-2-associated. Using the MIRA data, each spike-specific TCR was assigned both to the spike region to which the TCR was reactive and to a CD4 or CD8 class. Log10-transformed breadth and depth values were compared by one-way ANOVA with Sidak's multiple comparisons tests. In its TCRdb copy, this immuneACCESS table keeps in-frame sequences only and misses some clones. Where compared with another copy, unresolved V genes explain less than half of these, and the others have no known cause. Clone size and V and J calls were adopted from that table, with D and trimming inferred from the DNA. Present in this sample are about 120,000 clones, 86% of which were seen just once. Roughly a sixth of the sample comes from the top ten.

Inclusive of the bounding cysteine and phenylalanine, the CDR3 is 15 residues long. CDR3 DNA is the only sequence kept; it has 45 bases, read in frame from the first base. V has 2 bases trimmed and J has 7 bases trimmed; junction bases matching no gene number 10. CDR1 MGHRA and CDR2 YSYEKL were looked up in the germline V gene. This entry belongs to a study of T cell responses to AZD1222 COVID-19 vaccine (dated by TCRdb to 2020 to 2022). Regarding the complete study: A total of 230 to 250 trial participants underwent TCR sequencing, of whom approximately 200 had received two doses of AZD1222 and 26 had received two doses of the MenACWY control vaccine. Enrollment into the trials was organized by age into subgroups of 18-55, 56-69 and 70-plus years, and those subgroups contained roughly 150, 30 and 60 TCR-sequenced participants, respectively.

This sample's time point label indicates: about 28 days (+/-7) after the second vaccine dose. AZD1222 recipients given second doses at about 4 weeks or at about 12 weeks were pooled, since spike-specific TCR depth and breadth were not found to differ between the two schedules. Samples from vaccinated people were obtained from the UK trials COV001 and COV002, which included a single-blind randomized controlled phase 2/3 trial of AZD1222 (ChAdOx1 nCoV-19) in healthy adults. Trial participant PBMC samples were collected at day 0 and day 28 after the second dose for TCRbeta chain sequencing. On the study overall, not on this receptor specifically: Because no day 14 peak-response samples were available, the repertoires could be characterized only after the peak T cell response. In the small 56-69-year group, the increase in depth fell short of significance, most likely because of low power. Nearly half of unique spike-specific TCRs reportedly recognized epitopes outside regions mutated in the B.1.351 and B.1.1.7 variants. CD4 TCRs associated with the vaccine covered the entire spike protein, and the dominant responses were in regions 160-218 and 743-854. Conclusions about previously exposed vaccinees are limited because only 5 or 6 AZD1222 recipients were SARS-CoV-2 seropositive at baseline. After two AZD1222 doses, both the breadth and the depth of spike-specific TCRs were significantly higher than at day 0 and than in MenACWY recipients. Participants were mostly white British, with more females than males. The authors suggested clonal diversity may have been underestimated.

This TCR was recovered from an adult who received the AZD1222 COVID-19 vaccine. The source material was peripheral blood, sampled 28 days after the second AZD1222 dose. The chain couples TRBV4-1 to TRBJ1-1; TRBD1 agrees with 7 junctional bases. The CDR3 here reads CASSQSPGQHIEAFF. The DNA sequence is as follows: TGCGCCAGCAGCCAATCACCGGGACAGCACATTGAAGCTTTCTTT.